The clone carrying this TCR beta chain occurred once. Its target is unknown. The data originate from a study of cytomegalovirus exposure and HLA in healthy donors. The donors were members of the validation cohort comprising about 130 subjects, separate from the approximately 670-subject first cohort. The data were produced by immunoSEQ multiplex PCR, yet TCRdb's version contains in-frame clones alone and is incomplete. This sample yields about 220,000 clones, of which about nine tenths are seen a single time; approximately 0.99% belongs to the top ten. Study-level findings and limits: Many donors shared some public TCRs, even though most TCR sequences were rare. In vitro checks showed that a few CMV-associated chains really do target CMV antigens. Listed as cytomegalovirus-associated were 164 TCR beta chains.

Trimming took 1 base from V and 4 from J, leaving 4 bases between them. Germline CDR1 reads PRHDT; CDR2 reads FYEKMQ (reference sequence). The CDR3 extends over 12 amino acids. The sample taken for sequencing was PBMCs. The TCR comes from a woman younger than 35 in good health and CMV-seronegative. The chain combines TRBV13 with TRBJ1-1, with D unclear. Written as DNA, the CDR3 is TGTGCCAGCAGCTTAGCGAGCACTGAAGCTTTCTTT. Translating it yields CASSLASTEAFF.